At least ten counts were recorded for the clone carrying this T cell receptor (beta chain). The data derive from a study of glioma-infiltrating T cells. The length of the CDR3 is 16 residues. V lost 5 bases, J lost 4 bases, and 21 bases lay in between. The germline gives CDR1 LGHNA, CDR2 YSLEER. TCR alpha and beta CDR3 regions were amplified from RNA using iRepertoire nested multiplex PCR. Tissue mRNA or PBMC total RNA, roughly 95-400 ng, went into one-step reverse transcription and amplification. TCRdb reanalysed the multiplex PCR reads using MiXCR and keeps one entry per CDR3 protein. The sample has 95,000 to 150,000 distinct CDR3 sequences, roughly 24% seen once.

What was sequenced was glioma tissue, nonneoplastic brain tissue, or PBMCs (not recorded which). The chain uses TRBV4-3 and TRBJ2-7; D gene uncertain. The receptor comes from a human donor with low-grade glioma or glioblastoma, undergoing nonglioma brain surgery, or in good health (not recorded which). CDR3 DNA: TGCGCCAGCAGCTCACTCTCGGGCCGCTTGGGGTACGAGCAGTACTTC. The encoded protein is CASSSLSGRLGYEQYF.